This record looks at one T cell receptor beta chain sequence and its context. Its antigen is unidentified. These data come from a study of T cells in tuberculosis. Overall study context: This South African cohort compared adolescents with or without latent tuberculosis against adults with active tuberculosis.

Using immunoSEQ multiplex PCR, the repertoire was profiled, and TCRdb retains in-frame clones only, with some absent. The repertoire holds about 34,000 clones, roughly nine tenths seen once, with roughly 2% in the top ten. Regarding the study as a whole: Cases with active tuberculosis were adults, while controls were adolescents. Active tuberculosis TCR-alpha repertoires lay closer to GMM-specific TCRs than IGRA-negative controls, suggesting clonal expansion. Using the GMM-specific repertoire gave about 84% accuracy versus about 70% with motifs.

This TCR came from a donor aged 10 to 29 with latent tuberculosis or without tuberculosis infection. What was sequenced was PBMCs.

The CDR3 here is CASSAKDSYSYNEQFF. In DNA, the CDR3 is TGTGCCAGCAGCGCCAAAGACAGTTACTCCTACAATGAGCAGTTCTTC. The chain carries TRBV9 and TRBJ2-1; weak D call: TRBD1 (5 bases). The germline V and J ends were trimmed by 3 bases and 0 bases, with 13 bases remaining between them. Per the germline V gene, CDR1 is SGDLS and CDR2 is YYNGEE. The CDR3 has 16 residues.